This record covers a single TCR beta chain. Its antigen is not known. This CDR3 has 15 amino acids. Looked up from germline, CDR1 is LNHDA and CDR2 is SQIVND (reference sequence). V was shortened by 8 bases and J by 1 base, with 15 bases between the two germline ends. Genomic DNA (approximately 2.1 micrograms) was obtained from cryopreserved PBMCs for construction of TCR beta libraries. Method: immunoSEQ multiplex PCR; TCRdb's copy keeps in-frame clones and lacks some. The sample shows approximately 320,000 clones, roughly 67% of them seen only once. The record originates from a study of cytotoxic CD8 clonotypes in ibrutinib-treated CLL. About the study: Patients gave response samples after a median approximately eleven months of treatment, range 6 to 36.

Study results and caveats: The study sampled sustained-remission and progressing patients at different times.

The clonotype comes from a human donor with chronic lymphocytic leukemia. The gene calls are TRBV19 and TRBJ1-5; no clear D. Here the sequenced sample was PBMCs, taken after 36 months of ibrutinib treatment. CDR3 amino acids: CASSGVLDSNQPQHF. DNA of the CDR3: TGTGCCAGTTCCGGCGTATTGGACAGCAATCAGCCCCAGCATTTT.